These T cell receptor beta chains were read from a single sample in a study of tumor-infiltrating lymphocytes in primary liver carcinoma. TCRdb processed the multiplex PCR reads anew with MiXCR; each CDR3 protein has one entry. The repertoire holds some 25,000 distinct CDR3 sequences, 78% seen once, with under 55% in the top ten. The specimen sequenced was liver tumor tissue from sampling region 3. The source is a man aged 40-49 years with primary liver carcinoma and hepatitis B virus infection. Both conserved end residues are part of each CDR3. D genes are given only for firm matches. Clone size appears in some rows only: once, few, many, or a class for an expanded clone.

CDR3nt,CDR3aa,j_gene,v_gene,d_gene,abundance
TGCAGTGCTAGGGAGGGGACCTATGGCTACACCTTC,CSAREGTYGYTF,TRBJ1-2,TRBV20-1,NA,NA
TGTGCCTGCAGCTTGACAGTGAACACTGAAGCCTTCTTT,CACSLTVNTEAFF,TRBJ1-1,TRBV7-3,NA,NA
TGTGCCAGGAGCTTAAGACCTATGGGTGGCTACACCTTT,CARSLRPMGGYTF,TRBJ1-2,TRBV7-9,NA,NA
TGTGCCATCAGTGAGTATGAGGGCGACCAGCCCAAGCATTTC,CAISEYEGDQPKHF,TRBJ1-5,TRBV10-3,NA,NA
TGCGCCAGCGTGGCGGGACAGAATGTAACACCCCTCCACTTT,CASVAGQNVTPLHF,TRBJ1-6,TRBV5-1,TRBD1,NA
TGTACCAGCGGCTTAGTGGATAACACTGAAGCTTTCTTT,CTSGLVDNTEAFF,TRBJ1-1,TRBV11-2,NA,NA
TGTGCCAGCAGCACACCCCCCCGTAACAATGAGCAGTCCTTC,CASSTPPRNNEQSF,TRBJ2-1,TRBV11-2,NA,NA
TGCGCCAACATCAAGACCCCTGGAAACACCATATATTTT,CANIKTPGNTIYF,TRBJ1-3,TRBV6-7,NA,NA
TGTGCCATCAAAGCGGGGACTCCCTACGAACGGTACTTC,CAIKAGTPYERYF,TRBJ2-7,TRBV10-3,TRBD2,few
TGTGCCAGCAGCCCGGGACAGGGGACTTATGGCTACACCTTC,CASSPGQGTYGYTF,TRBJ1-2,TRBV25-1,TRBD1,many
TGTGCCAGCAGCAGAATCCGAGCGGAGAACACCGGGGAGCTGTTTTTT,CASSRIRAENTGELFF,TRBJ2-2,TRBV7-8,NA,many
TGCACCAGCAGCCAAGGGGAGGGGTCGGGACAGCTTAGCAATCAGCCCCAACATTTT,CTSSQGEGSGQLSNQPQHF,TRBJ1-5,TRBV4-2,TRBD1,NA
TGTGCCTGGAGTGCACCTGACGCGCGTCACGAGCAGTGCTTC,CAWSAPDARHEQCF,TRBJ2-7,TRBV30,NA,few
TGCGCCGGCAAAGGGACTAGCGGGACCATCGGGGAGCTGTTTTTT,CAGKGTSGTIGELFF,TRBJ2-2,TRBV4-2,TRBD2,few
TGTGCCACCCGGGCTAGCGGGATACACGAGCAGTACTTC,CATRASGIHEQYF,TRBJ2-7,TRBV6-2/TRBV6-3,TRBD2,once
TGTACCAGCAGCTCGACGGCATACGCTGAAGCTTTCTTT,CTSSSTAYAEAFF,TRBJ1-1,TRBV6-2/TRBV6-3,NA,NA
TGTGCCAGCATCCAAGAATACGGACAGGGTTTTTGGACTGATGCTTTCTTT,CASIQEYGQGFWTDAFF,TRBJ1-1,TRBV4-2,TRBD1,NA